This T cell receptor (beta chain) appears in the sequencing data of a study of T cell responses to AZD1222 COVID-19 vaccine. The CDR3 contains 15 residues. Germline CDR1 SGDLS, CDR2 YYNGEE. V was clipped by 0 bases and J by 0 bases, with 7 bases between them. Study-level results: There were mostly white British donors and more females than males, and clonal diversity was possibly underestimated. Of spike-specific TCRs, nearly half reportedly target regions left unmutated in variants. Increased Spike-specific TCR breadth and depth were observed after two AZD1222 doses.

This clone was counted a single time. Its antigen is as yet unknown. Produced via immunoSEQ multiplex PCR; TCRdb's table is partial and in-frame only. The table lists 150,000 or so clones, around 86% of them singletons. This sequence was found in an adult in good health. V gene TRBV9 combines with J gene TRBJ1-3; no firm D call. The material was peripheral blood, obtained on day 0 of MenACWY control vaccination. In nucleotides, the CDR3 is TGTGCCAGCAGCGTAGGAGCTCTCTCTGGAAACACCATATATTTT. It is translated as CASSVGALSGNTIYF.